This TCR beta chain is drawn from a study of blood T cell repertoires in COVID-19. At the level of the study: The United States, Italy and Spain provided the acute and convalescent COVID-19 samples. T cells, B-cell-depleted T cells, or PBMCs provided the cDNA or gDNA that served as material.

In Seattle, patients joined the study during active infection and were tracked longitudinally. Germline V CDR1 and CDR2: SGHAT, FQNNGV. The CDR3 is 13 amino acids. V lost 8 bases and J 0 bases, leaving 8 bases between the germline ends. In the original processing: The authors estimated nucleated cell counts from reference gene primer amplification. Assay: immunoSEQ multiplex PCR; the TCRdb copy retains only in-frame clones and omits some. The DNA gave D and trimming, while V, J and clone size come from that table. The profile shows approximately 70,000 clones, about 90% of them singletons. V usage is TRBV11-2 and J usage is TRBJ1-3; no clear D gene. Sequenced material: peripheral blood. This clonotype originated in a woman in her 50s with COVID-19, enrolled during active disease. The DNA of the CDR3 is TGTGCCAGCGCGGCACACTCTGGAAACACCATATATTTT. Amino acids: CASAAHSGNTIYF.